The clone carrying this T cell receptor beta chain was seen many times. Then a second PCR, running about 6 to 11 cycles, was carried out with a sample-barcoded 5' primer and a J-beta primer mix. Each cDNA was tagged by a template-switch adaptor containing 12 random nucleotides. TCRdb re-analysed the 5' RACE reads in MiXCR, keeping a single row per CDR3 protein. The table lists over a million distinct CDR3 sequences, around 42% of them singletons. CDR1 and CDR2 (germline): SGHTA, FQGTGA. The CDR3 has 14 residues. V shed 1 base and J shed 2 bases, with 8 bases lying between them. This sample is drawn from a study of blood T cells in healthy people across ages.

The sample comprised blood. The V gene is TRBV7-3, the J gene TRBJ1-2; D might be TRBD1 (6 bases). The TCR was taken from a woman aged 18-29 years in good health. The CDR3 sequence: CASSLSRGNYGYTF. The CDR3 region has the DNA TGTGCCAGCAGCTTAAGTAGGGGGAACTATGGCTACACCTTC.